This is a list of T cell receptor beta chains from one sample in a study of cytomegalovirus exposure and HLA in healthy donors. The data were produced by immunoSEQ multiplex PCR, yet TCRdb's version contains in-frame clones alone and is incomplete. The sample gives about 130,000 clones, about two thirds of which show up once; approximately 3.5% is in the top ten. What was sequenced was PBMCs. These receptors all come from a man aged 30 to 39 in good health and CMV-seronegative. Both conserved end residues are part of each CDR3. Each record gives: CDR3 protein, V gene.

CASSNTGLRGETQYF,TRBV18
CASSVDSGNQPQHF,TRBV9
CASSYSPGFNYGYTF,TRBV6-5
CASSLERPQETQYF,TRBV5-1
CASSPGLQETQYF,TRBV5-4
CASTNTAGPNTEAFF,TRBV2
CASSLGSFMNTEAFF,TRBV6-5
CAWSAGGLSSPLHF,TRBV30
CASSFGQAGSPLHF,TRBV7-2
CASSLEGWNTEAFF,TRBV5-1
CASSPGQGAAGYTF,TRBV5-4
CASSVTDRGPYGYTF,TRBV5-5
CASSDSYQETQYF,TRBV19
CASSLSGTGVEQYF,TRBV19
CASSVGQGFGYEQYF,TRBV9
CSSSLASGGPHNEQFF,TRBV7-9
CASSQPVEGWRIETQYF,TRBV4-1
CASHRGQDLSSYEQYF,TRBV27
CASSLEGSDSLNTEAFF,TRBV7-9
CASSLRGQAVLGGYTF,TRBV7-8
CASGPGGEQYF,TRBV5-1
CASSLEAGGSYNEQFF,TRBV7-2
CASSDQGAETNTGELFF,TRBV6-4
CASTRARMYEQYF,TRBV2
CASSPTGIQNIQYF,TRBV28
CAWSETGTSTDTQYF,TRBV30
CASSGTINQPQHF,TRBV19
CAISAGDKENTGELFF,TRBV10-3
CASSFPTIRGPTDTQYF,TRBV7-9
CAWGGGTGSGNTEAFF,TRBV30
CAWSVGGGRETQYF,TRBV30
CASSYWQISGNTIYF,TRBV5-6
CASSQIVGELFF,TRBV2
CASSPLAGLETQYF,TRBV6-6
CASSVGQFSGNTIYF,TRBV7-8
CASSGGRSNYGYTF,TRBV2
CASSLAIQDWDEKLFF,TRBV7-8
CAGTTGLNTEAFF,TRBV2
CASSLTYFNEQYF,TRBV7-9
CARKTGGNGTDTQYF,TRBV5-1
CASSLMSGGDNEQFF,TRBV7-9
CSVLTEGASPLHF,TRBV29-1
CAWNQGDYGYTF,TRBV30
CASSASGGAFGELFF,TRBV2
CAWSVGLAGGADTQYF,TRBV30
CASSLAAGSSGANVLTF,TRBV5-5
CASSEGGIRDEQYF,TRBV5-1
CAISGLAGHTGELFF,TRBV10-3
CASSRSEETQYF,TRBV2
CASSETGEGEKLFF,TRBV6-1
CASSDGQSSGNTIYF,TRBV9
CASSLGGVPRDTQYF,TRBV28
CASSLFENEKLFF,TRBV28
CSSSLGRKAFF,TRBV7-9
CASSEGRGTEAFF,TRBV6-1
CASGRDSSYEQYF,TRBV6-5
CASSTISGTGGYEQYF,TRBV5-1